Each of the 26 T cell receptor beta chains below was sequenced from the same sample in a study of T cell repertoires in cytomegalovirus infection (dated by TCRdb to about 2019). Instrument used: Illumina HiSeq 1500. TCRdb reprocessed the public reads (quality trimming at Q25 with fastp, clone calling with MiXCR) and kept in-frame beta chains. Every entry covers one CDR3 protein and lists the most common genes and DNA from its rows. This sample has about 770,000 distinct CDR3 sequences in its table, and around 29% of those were observed once. The ten biggest clones cover about an eighth of the sample. The antigens for these receptors are not known. Interpreted using the paper, the treatment or condition label stands for: in vitro stimulation with specific CMV peptide epitopes to enrich CMV-specific T cells. The material sequenced was cultured CD8+ T cells from PBMCs, taken from culture after CMV antigen stimulation. The receptors were gathered from a human donor in good health (CMV status not recorded). Some clones in this sample may be carry-over from other donors' samples.

This clonotype has a handful of counts. The chain employs TRBV4-1 and TRBJ1-2; D call uncertain. The V gene lost 3 bases and the J gene lost 2 bases, with 10 bases spanning the gap. Germline V lookup: CDR1 MGHRA, CDR2 YSYEKL. This CDR3 has 14 amino acids. The CDR3 loop is CASSHPTGNYGYTF. CDR3 nucleotide sequence: TGCGCCAGCAGCCACCCCACCGGGAACTATGGCTACACCTTC.

This chain uses TRBV19 with TRBJ2-7; D not resolved. The CDR3 has 14 residues. The germline CDR1 and CDR2 sequences are LNHDA and SQIVND (reference sequence). Trimming left V 3 bases short and J 0 bases short, with 9 bases between. The CDR3 sequence is CASSIGLLSYEQYF. CDR3 sequence (DNA): TGTGCCAGTAGTATTGGCCTCCTCTCCTACGAGCAGTACTTC.

This clonotype was counted ten times or more. The chain couples TRBV7-2 to TRBJ2-7, with TRBD1 matching 11 bases. V was clipped by 5 bases and J by 2 bases; unmatched bases: 8. This CDR3 is 16 amino acids long. Germline lookup yields CDR1 SGHTA and CDR2 FQGNSA. CDR3 nucleotide sequence: TGTGCCAGCAGCCCCGGAGGGGGACAGGGGGCCTACGAGCAGTACTTC. Its translation is CASSPGGGQGAYEQYF.

The chain links TRBV2 to TRBJ2-1, with 13 bases aligning to TRBD2. The germline gives CDR1 SNHLY, CDR2 FYNNEI. Trimming cost V 7 bases and J 10 bases; bases outside gene matches: 13. The CDR3 sequence is 16 residues long. CDR3 DNA sequence: TGTGCCAGCAAGGCGAGGACTAGCGGGGGTCCCCCGGAGCAGTTCTTC. Translated, it gives CASKARTSGGPPEQFF.

The rearrangement uses TRBV10-3 and TRBJ1-2; 9 positions match TRBD1. This CDR3 has 16 residues. Germline trimming cut 8 bases from V and 4 bases from J; bases unmatched to any gene: 14. The germline CDR1 and CDR2 sequences are ENHRY and SYGVKD. This CDR3 is CAIQGTGSLLGYGYTF. Here the CDR3 DNA reads TGTGCCATCCAAGGGACAGGGTCGCTTCTTGGCTATGGCTACACCTTC.

V usage is TRBV28 and J usage is TRBJ1-1; tentatively, D is TRBD1 (6 bases). The CDR3 consists of 14 residues. Trimming left V 6 bases short and J 4 bases short, with 15 bases between. Germline CDR1 reads MDHEN; CDR2 reads SYDVKM. CDR3 loop: CASRITDSPTEAFF. DNA of the CDR3: TGTGCCAGCAGGATCACGGACAGCCCCACTGAAGCTTTCTTT. The full variable domain, with the rest looked up from reference TRBV28 and TRBJ1-1, is DVKVTQSSRYLVKRTGEKVFLECVQDMDHENMFWYRQDPGLGLRLIYFSYDVKMKEKGDIPEGYSVSREKKERFSLILESASTNQTSMYLCASRITDSPTEAFFGQGTRLTVV.

The chain combines TRBV6-6 with TRBJ2-3; 8 nucleotides match TRBD1. The CDR3 has 13 amino acids. V trimming: 10 bases; J trimming: 5 bases; junction bases outside the gene matches: 8. Germline V gene lookup returns CDR1 MNHNY and CDR2 SVGAGI (reference sequence). The CDR3 protein is CATSQGAGDTQYF. CDR3 sequence (DNA): TGTGCCACCTCGCAGGGGGCTGGAGATACGCAGTATTTT.

The rearrangement links TRBV12-3 or TRBV12-4 to TRBJ1-6; D is uncertain. The CDR3 totals 15 residues. V was pared by 8 bases and J by 7 bases, with 18 bases between. The CDR3 bases are TGTGCCAGCGGTCCCGAGTGGCCCTCGAATTCACCCCTCCACTTT. It codes for CASGPEWPSNSPLHF.

Ten or more counts support this clonotype. The rearrangement joins TRBV7-6 to TRBJ2-5, with TRBD1 as a possible D gene (5 bases). Germline V lookup: CDR1 SGHVS, CDR2 FNYEAQ. CDR3 length: 15 amino acids. V lost 0 bases and J lost 4, with 12 bases in between. The CDR3 here is CASSLASSQAETQYF. DNA for the CDR3: TGTGCCAGCAGCTTAGCGAGTTCACAGGCAGAGACCCAGTACTTC.

This clonotype has just a few counts. The genes are TRBV7-2 and TRBJ2-1, with D unresolved. Germline V gene data show CDR1 as SGHTA and CDR2 as FQGNSA. The CDR3 is made up of 14 amino acids. Trimming shortened V by 1 base and J by 9 bases, and 13 bases separated the two germline ends. Written as DNA, the CDR3 is TGTGCCAGCAGCTTAGGAACTTCCGGTAGTGAGCAGTTCTTC. This sequence encodes CASSLGTSGSEQFF.

The V and J genes are TRBV7-2 and TRBJ2-5; 7 nucleotides align to TRBD2. There are 14 residues in the CDR3. Unmatched junction bases numbered 7, after V lost 4 bases and J lost 5 bases. In germline, CDR1 is SGHTA, CDR2 FQGNSA. The CDR3 nucleotides read TGTGCCAGCAGCTCTGGACTAGTTTGGGAGACCCAGTACTTC. Encoded protein: CASSSGLVWETQYF.

V usage is TRBV6-5 and J usage is TRBJ1-2; 9 bases fit TRBD1. Germline CDR1 is MNHEY and CDR2 is SVGAGI. Trimming removed 5 bases from V and 3 bases from J; junction bases left unmatched: 16. The CDR3 length is 18 residues. The CDR3 here is CASSAIGTGFSQYYGYTF. CDR3 sequence (DNA): TGTGCCAGCAGTGCCATTGGGACAGGGTTCTCCCAGTACTATGGCTACACCTTC.

The chain combines TRBV28 with TRBJ1-2, with D uncertain. Germline-derived CDR1 and CDR2 are MDHEN and SYDVKM. V was trimmed by 6 bases and J by 6 bases, leaving 8 bases between them. The length of the CDR3 is 11 residues. The CDR3 loop reads CASRERNGYTF. The CDR3 DNA is TGTGCCAGCAGGGAGCGGAATGGCTACACCTTC.

This clonotype appeared a few times. This chain joins TRBV11-3 and TRBJ2-7; D ambiguous. Looked up from germline, CDR1 is SGHNT and CDR2 is YENEEA. Between the trimmed V and J ends, which lost 5 bases and 1 base, there was a span of 12 bases. This CDR3 has 14 residues. The CDR3 is CASSIHYGSYEQYF. The CDR3 DNA sequence: TGTGCCAGCAGCATACACTACGGTTCCTACGAGCAGTACTTC. Full variable domain (missing parts from reference TRBV11-3 and TRBJ2-7): EAGVVQSPRYKIIEKKQPVAFWCNPISGHNTLYWYLQNLGQGPELLIRYENEEAVDDSQLPKDRFSAERLKGVDSTLKIQPAELGDSAVYLCASSIHYGSYEQYFGPGTRLTVT.

About this clonotype: Without the conserved terminal phenylalanine or tryptophan, this CDR3 likely stems from a read error. CDR3: CASSLANSRSTQYS. The CDR3, as DNA: TGTGCCAGCAGCTTAGCTAATTCCCGTTCGACCCAGTACTCC. This chain links TRBV7-2 with TRBJ2-5; D unclear. The CDR3 contains 14 residues. Trimming took 0 bases from V and 7 from J, leaving 12 bases between them. Germline lookup yields CDR1 SGHTA and CDR2 FQGNSA.

V gene TRBV4-1 combines with J gene TRBJ1-1, with 9 bases fitting TRBD1. The CDR3 length is 13 residues. J gave up 7 bases and V 4 bases, and 4 bases lay outside the gene matches. The germline V gene has CDR1 MGHRA and CDR2 YSYEKL. The CDR3 region is CASSRTGADEAFF. CDR3 bases: TGCGCCAGCAGCCGGACAGGGGCGGATGAAGCTTTCTTT.

The chain is built from TRBV28 and TRBJ2-5; the D is unclear. Germline assignment: CDR1 MDHEN and CDR2 SYDVKM. This CDR3 contains 17 residues. V shed 10 bases and J shed 0 bases, with 24 bases lying between them. The CDR3 spells CATSPLLATDNQETQYF. CDR3 nucleotide sequence: TGTGCCACCTCCCCCCTTCTTGCTACCGATAACCAAGAGACCCAGTACTTC.

The chain couples TRBV6-2 or TRBV6-3 to TRBJ2-1, with TRBD2 matching over 8 bases. V was pared by 2 bases and J by 0 bases, with 12 bases of the junction left unmatched. Germline V gives CDR1 MNHEY, CDR2 SVGEGT. The CDR3 extends over 19 amino acids. The CDR3, as DNA: TGTGCCAGCAGTTACGCATCTAACTTAGCGGGGAGCTCCTACAATGAGCAGTTCTTC. Translation gives CASSYASNLAGSSYNEQFF.

This chain's CDR3 is CASSLVGRSYNEQFF. DNA of the CDR3: TGTGCCAGTAGTCTGGTGGGCCGCTCCTACAATGAGCAGTTCTTC. The chain is built from TRBV19 and TRBJ2-1; D gene ambiguous. V gave up 5 bases and J gave up 0 bases, with 11 bases separating them. Germline V CDR1 and CDR2: LNHDA, SQIVND (reference sequence). The CDR3 extends over 15 amino acids.

Only a few counts were recorded for this clonotype. The chain couples TRBV20-1 to TRBJ1-5; D is ambiguous. The germline gives CDR1 DFQATT, CDR2 SNEGSKA (reference sequence). The CDR3 has 15 amino acids. The V end lost 0 bases, the J end lost 1 base, and 10 bases lay between the germline ends. CDR3 residues: CSARDLKDSNQPQHF. DNA of the CDR3: TGCAGTGCTAGAGATCTAAAGGACAGCAATCAGCCCCAGCATTTT.

The chain joins TRBV7-9 to TRBJ1-4; 9 bases are a match to TRBD1. With 2 bases clipped from V and 6 bases from J, the junction kept 10 bases outside the gene matches. Germline V gene data show CDR1 as SEHNR and CDR2 as FQNEAQ (reference sequence). CDR3 length: 17 residues. CDR3 nucleotides: TGTGCCAGCAGCTTACGTTGGGGACAGGGAGTGGATGAAAAACTGTTTTTT. As protein: CASSLRWGQGVDEKLFF.

The gene calls are TRBV19 and TRBJ1-5; a weak D match, TRBD1 (5 bases). Germline-derived CDR1 and CDR2 are LNHDA and SQIVND (reference sequence). Between the trimmed V and J ends, which lost 3 bases and 4 bases, there was a span of 19 bases. This CDR3 is 17 amino acids long. CDR3 in amino acids: CASSIARAGHGNQPQHF. The CDR3 DNA reads as TGTGCCAGTAGTATTGCCCGGGCAGGACACGGGAATCAGCCCCAGCATTTT.

This clonotype was seen ten or more times. This sequence joins TRBV7-6 and TRBJ2-7; 9 positions match TRBD2. Trimming cost V 5 bases and J 5 bases; bases outside gene matches: 28. Germline V CDR1 and CDR2: SGHVS, FNYEAQ. The length of the CDR3 is 21 residues. The CDR3, as DNA: TGTGCCAGCAGCCTATCGGCTAGCGGGGACCCATATACTAATTGGGTCAACGAGCAGTACTTC. This sequence encodes CASSLSASGDPYTNWVNEQYF. Together with reference TRBV7-6 and TRBJ2-7, the CDR3 gives the full variable domain: GAGVSQSPRYKVTKRGQDVALRCDPISGHVSLYWYRQALGQGPEFLTYFNYEAQQDKSGLPNDRFSAERPEGSISTLTIQRTEQRDSAMYRCASSLSASGDPYTNWVNEQYFGPGTRLTVT.

J is TRBJ1-3 and V is TRBV11-2; D gene unclear. This CDR3 region has 17 residues. Germline V lookup: CDR1 SGHAT, CDR2 FQNNGV. Between the trimmed V and J ends, which lost 3 bases and 0 bases, there was a span of 15 bases. The CDR3: CASSFGSLLSSGNTIYF. The CDR3 DNA reads as TGTGCCAGCAGCTTCGGCAGCCTTCTAAGCTCTGGAAACACCATATATTTT.

This clonotype was found a few times. The CDR3 region is CASSQVSSGNTIYF. The CDR3 coding sequence is TGCGCCAGCAGCCAAGTCAGCTCTGGAAACACCATATATTTT. This sequence joins TRBV4-3 and TRBJ1-3, with D unresolved. CDR1 is LGHNA, CDR2 YSLEER, per germline. V was shortened by 1 base and J by 0 bases, with 4 bases between the two germline ends. The CDR3 sequence is 14 residues long.

This clonotype appeared a few times. This chain connects TRBV25-1 to TRBJ2-5; D not resolved. The germline gives CDR1 MGHDK, CDR2 SYGVNS. There are 13 residues in the CDR3. Trimming removed 1 base from V and 5 bases from J, with 8 bases in between. In DNA form, the CDR3 reads TGTGCCAGCAGTGAATTTACCGGGGAGACCCAGTACTTC. Residues: CASSEFTGETQYF.